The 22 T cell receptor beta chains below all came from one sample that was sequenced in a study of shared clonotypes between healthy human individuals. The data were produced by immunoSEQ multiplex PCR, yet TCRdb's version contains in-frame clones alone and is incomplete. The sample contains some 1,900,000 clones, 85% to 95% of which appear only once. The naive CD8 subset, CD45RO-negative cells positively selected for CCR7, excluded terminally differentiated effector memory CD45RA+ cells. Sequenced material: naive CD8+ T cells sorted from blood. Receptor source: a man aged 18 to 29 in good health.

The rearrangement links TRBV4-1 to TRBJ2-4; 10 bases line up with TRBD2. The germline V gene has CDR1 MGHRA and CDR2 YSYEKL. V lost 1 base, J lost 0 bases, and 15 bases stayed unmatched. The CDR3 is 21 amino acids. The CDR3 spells CASSQVPSGGAIEVAKNIQYF. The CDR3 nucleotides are TGCGCCAGCAGCCAAGTCCCCAGCGGGGGGGCGATAGAGGTAGCCAAAAACATTCAGTACTTC.

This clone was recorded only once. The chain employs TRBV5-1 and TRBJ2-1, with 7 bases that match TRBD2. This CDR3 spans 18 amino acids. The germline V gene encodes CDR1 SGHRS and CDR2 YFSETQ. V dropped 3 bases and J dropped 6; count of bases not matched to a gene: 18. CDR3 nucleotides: TGCGCCAGCAGCTCTCTCCTTTTGAGCGGGATGGCTGTCAATGAGCAGTTCTTC. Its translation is CASSSLLLSGMAVNEQFF.

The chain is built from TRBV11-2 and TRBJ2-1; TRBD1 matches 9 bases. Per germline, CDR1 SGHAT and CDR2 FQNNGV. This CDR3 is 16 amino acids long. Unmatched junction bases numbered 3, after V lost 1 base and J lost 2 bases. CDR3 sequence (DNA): TGTGCCAGCAGCTTAGTCGGGACAGGGCCCTACAATGAGCAGTTCTTC. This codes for CASSLVGTGPYNEQFF.

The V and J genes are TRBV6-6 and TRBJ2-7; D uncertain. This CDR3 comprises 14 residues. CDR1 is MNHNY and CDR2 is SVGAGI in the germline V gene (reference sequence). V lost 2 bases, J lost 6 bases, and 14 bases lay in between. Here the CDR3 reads CASSYPYPLSEQYF. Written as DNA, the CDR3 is TGTGCCAGCAGTTACCCCTACCCCCTCTCCGAGCAGTACTTC.

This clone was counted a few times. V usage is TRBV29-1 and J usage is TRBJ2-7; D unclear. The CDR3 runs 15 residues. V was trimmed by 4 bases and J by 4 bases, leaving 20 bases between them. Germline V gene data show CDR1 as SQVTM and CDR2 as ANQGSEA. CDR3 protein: CSVATVESGVYEQYF. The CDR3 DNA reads TGCAGCGTTGCCACGGTGGAGTCGGGTGTGTACGAGCAGTACTTC.

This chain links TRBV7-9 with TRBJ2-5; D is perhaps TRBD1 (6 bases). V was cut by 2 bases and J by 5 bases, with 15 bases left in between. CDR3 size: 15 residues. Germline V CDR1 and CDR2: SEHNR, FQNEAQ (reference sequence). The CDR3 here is CASSLIRGAEETQYF. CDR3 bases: TGTGCCAGCAGCTTAATCAGGGGCGCGGAGGAGACCCAGTACTTC.

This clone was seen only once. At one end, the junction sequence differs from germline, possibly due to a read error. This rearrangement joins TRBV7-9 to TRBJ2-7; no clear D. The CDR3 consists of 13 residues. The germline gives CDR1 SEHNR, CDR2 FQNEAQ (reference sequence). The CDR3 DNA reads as TGTGCCAGCACCTTACCGCTGGCCTACGAGCAGTACTTC. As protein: CASTLPLAYEQYF.

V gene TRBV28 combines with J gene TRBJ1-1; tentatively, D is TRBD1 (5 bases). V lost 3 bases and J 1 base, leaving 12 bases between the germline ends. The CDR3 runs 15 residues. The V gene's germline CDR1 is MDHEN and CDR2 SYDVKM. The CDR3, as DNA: TGTGCCAGCAGTTTTCTGACAGACGGGAACACTGAAGCTTTCTTT. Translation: CASSFLTDGNTEAFF.

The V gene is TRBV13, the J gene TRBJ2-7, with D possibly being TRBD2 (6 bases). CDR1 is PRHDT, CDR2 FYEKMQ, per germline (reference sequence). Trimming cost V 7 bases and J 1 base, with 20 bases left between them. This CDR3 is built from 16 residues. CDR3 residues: CASTLSGGDESYEQYF. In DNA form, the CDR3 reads TGTGCCAGCACCCTTAGCGGAGGTGATGAATCCTACGAGCAGTACTTC.

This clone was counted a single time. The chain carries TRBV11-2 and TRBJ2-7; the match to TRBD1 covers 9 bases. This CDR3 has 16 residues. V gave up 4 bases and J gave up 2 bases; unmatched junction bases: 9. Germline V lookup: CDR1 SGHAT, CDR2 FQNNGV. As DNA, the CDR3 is TGTGCCAGCAGCTCACAGCCGGGACAGGGAACCTACGAGCAGTACTTC. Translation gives CASSSQPGQGTYEQYF. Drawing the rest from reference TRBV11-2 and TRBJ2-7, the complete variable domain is EAGVAQSPRYKIIEKRQSVAFWCNPISGHATLYWYQQILGQGPKLLIQFQNNGVVDDSQLPKDRFSAERLKGVDSTLKIQPAKLEDSAVYLCASSSQPGQGTYEQYFGPGTRLTVT.

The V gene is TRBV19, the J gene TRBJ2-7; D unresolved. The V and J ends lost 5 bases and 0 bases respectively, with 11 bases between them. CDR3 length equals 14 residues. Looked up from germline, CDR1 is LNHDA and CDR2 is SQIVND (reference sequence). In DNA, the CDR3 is TGTGCCAGTAGTTGGGCAGCCTTCTCCTACGAGCAGTACTTC. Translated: CASSWAAFSYEQYF.

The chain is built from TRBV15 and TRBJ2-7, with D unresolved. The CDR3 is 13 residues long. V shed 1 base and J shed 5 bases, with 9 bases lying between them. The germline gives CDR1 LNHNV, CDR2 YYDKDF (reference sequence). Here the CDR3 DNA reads TGTGCCACCAGCAGAGGCCTCACGAACGAGCAGTACTTC. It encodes CATSRGLTNEQYF.

The CDR3 loop is CAISALADTDTQYF. The CDR3, as DNA: TGTGCCATCAGTGCGCTAGCGGACACAGATACGCAGTATTTT. This chain links TRBV10-3 with TRBJ2-3; TRBD2 matches 7 bases. V gave up 4 bases and J gave up 2 bases; unmatched junction bases: 3. The CDR3 sequence is 14 residues long. CDR1 is ENHRY and CDR2 is SYGVKD in the germline V gene.

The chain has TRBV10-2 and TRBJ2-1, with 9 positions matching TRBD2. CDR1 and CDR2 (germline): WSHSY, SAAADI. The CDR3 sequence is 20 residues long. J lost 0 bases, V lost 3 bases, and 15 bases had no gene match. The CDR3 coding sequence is TGCGCCAGCAGTGAATCCGGGACTAGCTGGGAAGAGAGCTCCTACAATGAGCAGTTCTTC. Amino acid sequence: CASSESGTSWEESSYNEQFF.

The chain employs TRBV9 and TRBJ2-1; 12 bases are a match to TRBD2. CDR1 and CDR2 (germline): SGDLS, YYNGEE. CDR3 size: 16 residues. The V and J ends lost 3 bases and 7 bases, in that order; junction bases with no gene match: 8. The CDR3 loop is CASSDRLAGAGNEQFF. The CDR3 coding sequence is TGTGCCAGCAGCGACCGACTAGCGGGAGCAGGGAATGAGCAGTTCTTC.

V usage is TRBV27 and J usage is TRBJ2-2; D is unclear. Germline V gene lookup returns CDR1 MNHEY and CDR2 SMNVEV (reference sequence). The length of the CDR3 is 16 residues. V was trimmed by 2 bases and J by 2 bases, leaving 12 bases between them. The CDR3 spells CASSLNPTHNTGELFF. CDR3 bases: TGTGCCAGCAGTTTAAACCCTACTCATAACACCGGGGAGCTGTTTTTT.

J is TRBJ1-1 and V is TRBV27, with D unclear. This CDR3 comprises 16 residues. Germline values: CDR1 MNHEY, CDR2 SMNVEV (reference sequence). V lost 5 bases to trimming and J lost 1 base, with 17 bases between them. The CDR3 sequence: CASSPPRVQGNTEAFF. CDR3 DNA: TGTGCCAGCAGTCCCCCCCGGGTCCAAGGGAACACTGAAGCTTTCTTT.

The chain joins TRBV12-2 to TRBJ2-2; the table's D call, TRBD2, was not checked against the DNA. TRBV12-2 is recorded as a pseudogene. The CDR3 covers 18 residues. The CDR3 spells CASRLGREGQWNAGELFF. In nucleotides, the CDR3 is TGTGCAAGTCGCTTAGGACGGGAGGGCCAGTGGAACGCCGGGGAGCTGTTTTTT.

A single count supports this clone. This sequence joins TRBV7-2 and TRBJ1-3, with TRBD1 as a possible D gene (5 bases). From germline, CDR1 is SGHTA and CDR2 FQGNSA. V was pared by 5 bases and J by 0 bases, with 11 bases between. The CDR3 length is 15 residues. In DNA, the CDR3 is TGTGCCAGCAGCCGGGACGGCATCTCTGGAAACACCATATATTTT. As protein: CASSRDGISGNTIYF.

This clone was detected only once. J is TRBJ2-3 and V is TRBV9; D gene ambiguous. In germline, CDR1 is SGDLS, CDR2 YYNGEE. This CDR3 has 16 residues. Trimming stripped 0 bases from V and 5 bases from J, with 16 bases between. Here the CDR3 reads CASSVARTRTLDTQYF. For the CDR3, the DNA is TGTGCCAGCAGCGTAGCTCGGACCCGAACCCTAGATACGCAGTATTTT.

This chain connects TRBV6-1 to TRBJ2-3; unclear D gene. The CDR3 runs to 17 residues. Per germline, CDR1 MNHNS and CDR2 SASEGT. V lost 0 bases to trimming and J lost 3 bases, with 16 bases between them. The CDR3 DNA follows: TGTGCCAGCAGTGAAGCGCTTGGGGTATACGGGACAGATACGCAGTATTTT. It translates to CASSEALGVYGTDTQYF.

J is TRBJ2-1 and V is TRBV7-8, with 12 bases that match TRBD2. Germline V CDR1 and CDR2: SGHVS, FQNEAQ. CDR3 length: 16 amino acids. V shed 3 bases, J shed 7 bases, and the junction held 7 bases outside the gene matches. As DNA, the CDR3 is TGTGCCAGCAGCTTCGCCGGACTAGCGGGGCTGAATGAGCAGTTCTTC. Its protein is CASSFAGLAGLNEQFF. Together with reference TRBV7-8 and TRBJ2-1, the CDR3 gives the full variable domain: GAGVSQSPRYKVAKRGQDVALRCDPISGHVSLFWYQQALGQGPEFLTYFQNEAQLDKSGLPSDRFFAERPEGSVSTLKIQRTQQEDSAVYLCASSFAGLAGLNEQFFGPGTRLTVL.